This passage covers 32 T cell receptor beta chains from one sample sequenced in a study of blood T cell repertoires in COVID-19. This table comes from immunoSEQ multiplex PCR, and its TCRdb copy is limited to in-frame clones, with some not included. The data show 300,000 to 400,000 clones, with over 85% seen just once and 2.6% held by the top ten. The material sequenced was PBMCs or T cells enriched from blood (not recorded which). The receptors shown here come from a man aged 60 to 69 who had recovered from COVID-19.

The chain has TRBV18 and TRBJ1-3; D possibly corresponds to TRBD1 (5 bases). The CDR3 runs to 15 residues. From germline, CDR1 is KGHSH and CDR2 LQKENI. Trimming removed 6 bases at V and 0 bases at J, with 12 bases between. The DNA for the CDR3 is TGTGCCAGCTCGCGGGACTCAAACTCTGGAAACACCATATATTTT. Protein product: CASSRDSNSGNTIYF.

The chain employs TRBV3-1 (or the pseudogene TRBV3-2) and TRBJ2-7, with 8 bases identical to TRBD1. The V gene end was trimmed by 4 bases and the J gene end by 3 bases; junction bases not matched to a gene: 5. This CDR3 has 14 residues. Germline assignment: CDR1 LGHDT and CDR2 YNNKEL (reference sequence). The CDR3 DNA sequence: TGTGCCAGCAGCCCCGATGGACAGGGCTACGAGCAGTACTTC. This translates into CASSPDGQGYEQYF.

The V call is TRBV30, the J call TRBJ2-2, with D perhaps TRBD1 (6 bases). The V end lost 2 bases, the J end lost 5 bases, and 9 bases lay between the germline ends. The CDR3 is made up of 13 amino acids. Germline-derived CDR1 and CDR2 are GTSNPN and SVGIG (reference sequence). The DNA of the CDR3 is TGTGCCTGGAGTCCTACAGGGACCGGGGAGCTGTTTTTT. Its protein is CAWSPTGTGELFF.

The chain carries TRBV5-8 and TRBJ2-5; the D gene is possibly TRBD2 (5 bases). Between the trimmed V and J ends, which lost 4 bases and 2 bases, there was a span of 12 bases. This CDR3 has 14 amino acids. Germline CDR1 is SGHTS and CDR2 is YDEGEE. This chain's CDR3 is CASSPHWTQETQYF. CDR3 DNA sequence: TGTGCCAGCAGCCCACACTGGACTCAAGAGACCCAGTACTTC. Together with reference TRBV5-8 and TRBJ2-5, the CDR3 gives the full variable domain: EAGVTQSPTHLIKTRGQQATLRCSPISGHTSVYWYQQALGLGLQFLLWYDEGEERNRGNFPPRFSGRQFPNYSSELNVNALELEDSALYLCASSPHWTQETQYFGPGTRLLVL.

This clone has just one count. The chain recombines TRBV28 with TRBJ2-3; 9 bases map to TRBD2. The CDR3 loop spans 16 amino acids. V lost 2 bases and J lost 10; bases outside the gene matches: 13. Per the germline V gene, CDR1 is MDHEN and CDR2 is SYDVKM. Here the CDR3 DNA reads TGTGCCAGCAGTTTAACCAGTTTGCGGGAGGGCCTAGCGCAGTATTTT. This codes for CASSLTSLREGLAQYF. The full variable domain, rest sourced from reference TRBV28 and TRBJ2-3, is DVKVTQSSRYLVKRTGEKVFLECVQDMDHENMFWYRQDPGLGLRLIYFSYDVKMKEKGDIPEGYSVSREKKERFSLILESASTNQTSMYLCASSLTSLREGLAQYFGPGTRLTVL.

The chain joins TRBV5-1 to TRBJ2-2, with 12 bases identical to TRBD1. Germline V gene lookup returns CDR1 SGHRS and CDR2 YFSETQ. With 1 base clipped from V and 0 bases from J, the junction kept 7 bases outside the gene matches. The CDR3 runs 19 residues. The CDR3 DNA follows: TGCGCCAGCAGCTTGAGGGACAGGGGGCACCTAACGAACACCGGGGAGCTGTTTTTT. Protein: CASSLRDRGHLTNTGELFF. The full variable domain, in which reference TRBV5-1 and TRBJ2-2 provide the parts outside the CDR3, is KAGVTQTPRYLIKTRGQQVTLSCSPISGHRSVSWYQQTPGQGLQFLFEYFSETQRNKGNFPGRFSGRQFSNSRSEMNVSTLELGDSALYLCASSLRDRGHLTNTGELFFGEGSRLTVL.

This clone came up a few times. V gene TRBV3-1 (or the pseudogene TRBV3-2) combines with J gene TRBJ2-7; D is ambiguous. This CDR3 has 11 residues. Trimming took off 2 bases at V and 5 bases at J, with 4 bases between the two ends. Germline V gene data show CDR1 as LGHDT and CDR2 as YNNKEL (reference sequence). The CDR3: CASSQTDEQYF. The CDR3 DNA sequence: TGTGCCAGCAGCCAAACAGACGAGCAGTACTTC.

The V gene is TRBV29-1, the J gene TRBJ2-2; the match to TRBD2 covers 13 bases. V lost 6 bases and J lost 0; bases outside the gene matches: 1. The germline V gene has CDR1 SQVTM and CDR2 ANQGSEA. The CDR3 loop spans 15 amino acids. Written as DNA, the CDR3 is TGCAGCGTACTAGCGGGAGGGCCGAACACCGGGGAGCTGTTTTTT. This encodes CSVLAGGPNTGELFF.

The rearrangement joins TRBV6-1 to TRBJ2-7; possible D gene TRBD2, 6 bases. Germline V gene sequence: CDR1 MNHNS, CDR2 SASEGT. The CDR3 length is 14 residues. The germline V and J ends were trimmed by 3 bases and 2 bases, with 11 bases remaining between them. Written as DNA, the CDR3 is TGTGCCAGCAGTGACAATCCGGGGGCCTACGAGCAGTACTTC. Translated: CASSDNPGAYEQYF.

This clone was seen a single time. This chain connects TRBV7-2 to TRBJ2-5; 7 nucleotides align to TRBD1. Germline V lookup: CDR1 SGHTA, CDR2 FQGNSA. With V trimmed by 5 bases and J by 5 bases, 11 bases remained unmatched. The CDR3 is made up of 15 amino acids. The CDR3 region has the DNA TGTGCCAGCAGCATACGGGACAGTGCCGTGGAGACCCAGTACTTC. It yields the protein CASSIRDSAVETQYF.

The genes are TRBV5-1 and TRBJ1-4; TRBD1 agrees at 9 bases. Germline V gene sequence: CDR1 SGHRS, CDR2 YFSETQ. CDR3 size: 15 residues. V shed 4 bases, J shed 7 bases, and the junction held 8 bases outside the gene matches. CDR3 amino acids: CASSLQGATGEKLFF. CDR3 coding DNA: TGCGCCAGCAGCCTACAGGGGGCGACGGGTGAAAAACTGTTTTTT.

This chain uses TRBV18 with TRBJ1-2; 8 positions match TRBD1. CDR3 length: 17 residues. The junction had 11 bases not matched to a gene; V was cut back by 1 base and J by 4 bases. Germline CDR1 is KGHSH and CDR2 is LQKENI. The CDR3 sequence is CASSPQTGAQRPYGYTF. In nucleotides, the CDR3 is TGTGCCAGCTCACCACAGACAGGGGCCCAACGGCCCTATGGCTACACCTTC.

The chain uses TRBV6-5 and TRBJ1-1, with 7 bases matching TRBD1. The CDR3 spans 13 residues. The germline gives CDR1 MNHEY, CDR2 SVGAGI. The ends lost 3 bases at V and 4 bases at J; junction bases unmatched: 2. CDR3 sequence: CASSYNRGTEAFF. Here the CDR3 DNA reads TGTGCCAGCAGTTATAACAGGGGCACTGAAGCTTTCTTT.

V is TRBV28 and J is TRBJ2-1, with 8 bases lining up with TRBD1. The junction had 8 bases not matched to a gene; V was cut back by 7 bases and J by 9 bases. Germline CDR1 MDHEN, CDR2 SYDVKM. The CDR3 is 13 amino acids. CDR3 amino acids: CASTLGTGGEQFF. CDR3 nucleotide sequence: TGTGCCAGCACCTTAGGCACAGGGGGTGAGCAGTTCTTC.

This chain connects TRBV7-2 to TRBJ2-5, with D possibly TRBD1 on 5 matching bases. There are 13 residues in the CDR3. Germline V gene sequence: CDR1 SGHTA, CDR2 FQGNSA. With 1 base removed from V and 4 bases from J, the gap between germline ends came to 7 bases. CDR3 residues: CASSLEGPETQYF. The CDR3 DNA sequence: TGTGCCAGCAGCTTAGAGGGGCCAGAGACCCAGTACTTC.

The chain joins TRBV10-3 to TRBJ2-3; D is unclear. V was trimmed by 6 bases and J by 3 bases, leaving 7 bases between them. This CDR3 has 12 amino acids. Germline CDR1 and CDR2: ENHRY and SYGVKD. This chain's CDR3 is CAIRIETDTQYF. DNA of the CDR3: TGTGCCATCAGGATAGAAACAGATACGCAGTATTTT.

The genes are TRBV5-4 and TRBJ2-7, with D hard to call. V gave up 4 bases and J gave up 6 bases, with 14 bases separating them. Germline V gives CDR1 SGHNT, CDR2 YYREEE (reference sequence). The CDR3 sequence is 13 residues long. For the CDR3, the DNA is TGTGCCAGCAGCCCCGCTACGACGGGCGAGCAGTACTTC. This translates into CASSPATTGEQYF. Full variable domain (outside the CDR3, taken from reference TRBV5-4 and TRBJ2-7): ETGVTQSPTHLIKTRGQQVTLRCSSQSGHNTVSWYQQALGQGPQFIFQYYREEENGRGNFPPRFSGLQFPNYSSELNVNALELDDSALYLCASSPATTGEQYFGPGTRLTVT.

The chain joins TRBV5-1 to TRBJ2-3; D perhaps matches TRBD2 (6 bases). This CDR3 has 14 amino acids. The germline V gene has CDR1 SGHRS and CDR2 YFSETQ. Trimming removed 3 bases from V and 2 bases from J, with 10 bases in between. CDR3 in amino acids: CASSSGGFTDTQYF. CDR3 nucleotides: TGCGCCAGCAGCTCCGGAGGGTTCACAGATACGCAGTATTTT.

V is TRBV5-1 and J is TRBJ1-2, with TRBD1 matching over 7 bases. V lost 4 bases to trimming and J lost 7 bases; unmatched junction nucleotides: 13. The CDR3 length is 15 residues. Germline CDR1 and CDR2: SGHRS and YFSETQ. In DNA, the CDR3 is TGCGCCAGCAGCACGGGAGGGTCGAGGGGGCTTGGCTACACCTTC. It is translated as CASSTGGSRGLGYTF.

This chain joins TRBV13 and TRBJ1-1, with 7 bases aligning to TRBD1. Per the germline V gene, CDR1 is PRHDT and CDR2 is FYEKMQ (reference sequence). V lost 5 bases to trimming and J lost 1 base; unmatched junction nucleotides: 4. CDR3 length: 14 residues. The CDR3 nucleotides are TGTGCCAGCAGCCGTAACAGGGGGAACACTGAAGCTTTCTTT. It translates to CASSRNRGNTEAFF. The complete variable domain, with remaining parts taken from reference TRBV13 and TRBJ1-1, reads AAGVIQSPRHLIKEKRETATLKCYPIPRHDTVYWYQQGPGQDPQFLISFYEKMQSDKGSIPDRFSAQQFSDYHSELNMSSLELGDSALYFCASSRNRGNTEAFFGQGTRLTVV.

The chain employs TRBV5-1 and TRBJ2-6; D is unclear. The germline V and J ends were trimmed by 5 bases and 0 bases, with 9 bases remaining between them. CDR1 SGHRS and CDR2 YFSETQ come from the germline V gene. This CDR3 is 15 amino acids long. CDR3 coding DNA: TGCGCCAGCAGGTTACTGGTCTCTGGGGCCAACGTCCTGACTTTC. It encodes CASRLLVSGANVLTF.

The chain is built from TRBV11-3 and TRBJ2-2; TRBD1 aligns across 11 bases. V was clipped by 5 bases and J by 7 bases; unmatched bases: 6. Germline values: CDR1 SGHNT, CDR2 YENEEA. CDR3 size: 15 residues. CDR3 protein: CASSPRTGGGGELFF. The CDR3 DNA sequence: TGTGCCAGCAGCCCGCGGACAGGGGGCGGCGGGGAGCTGTTTTTT.

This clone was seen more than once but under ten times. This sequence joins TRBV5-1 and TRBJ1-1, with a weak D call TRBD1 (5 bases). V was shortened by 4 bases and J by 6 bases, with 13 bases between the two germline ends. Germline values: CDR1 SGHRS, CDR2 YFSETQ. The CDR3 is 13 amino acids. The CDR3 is CASSGGYSSEAFF. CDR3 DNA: TGCGCCAGCAGCGGGGGGTATTCCTCTGAAGCTTTCTTT.

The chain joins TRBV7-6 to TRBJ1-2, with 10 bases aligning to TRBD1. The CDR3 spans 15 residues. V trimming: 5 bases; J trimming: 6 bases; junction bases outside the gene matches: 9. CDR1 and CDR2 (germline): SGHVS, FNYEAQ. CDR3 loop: CASSRTGTGADGYTF. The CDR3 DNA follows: TGTGCCAGCAGCCGAACCGGGACAGGGGCAGATGGCTACACCTTC.

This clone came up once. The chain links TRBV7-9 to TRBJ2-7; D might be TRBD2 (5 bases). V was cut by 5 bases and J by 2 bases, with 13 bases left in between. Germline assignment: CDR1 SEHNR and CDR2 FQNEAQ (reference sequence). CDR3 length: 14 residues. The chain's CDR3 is CASSPRAGPYEQYF. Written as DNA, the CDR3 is TGTGCCAGCAGCCCGAGGGCAGGTCCCTACGAGCAGTACTTC.

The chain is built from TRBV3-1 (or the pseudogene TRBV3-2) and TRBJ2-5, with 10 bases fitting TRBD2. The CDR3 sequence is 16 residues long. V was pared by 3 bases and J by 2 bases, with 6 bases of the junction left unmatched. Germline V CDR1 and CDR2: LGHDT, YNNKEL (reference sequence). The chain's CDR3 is CASSQTMTSGQETQYF. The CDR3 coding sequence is TGTGCCAGCAGCCAGACTATGACTAGCGGGCAAGAGACCCAGTACTTC.

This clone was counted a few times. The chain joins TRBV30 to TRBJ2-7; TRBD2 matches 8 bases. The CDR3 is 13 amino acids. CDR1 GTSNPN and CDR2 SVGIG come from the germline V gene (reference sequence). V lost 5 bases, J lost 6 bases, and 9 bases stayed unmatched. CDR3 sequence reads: CAWSRLALGEQYF. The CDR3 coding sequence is TGTGCCTGGTCGAGACTAGCGCTGGGCGAGCAGTACTTC.

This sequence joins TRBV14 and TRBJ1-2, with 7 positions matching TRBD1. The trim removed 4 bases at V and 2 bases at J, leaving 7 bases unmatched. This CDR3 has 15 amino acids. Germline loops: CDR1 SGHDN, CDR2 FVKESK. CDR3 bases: TGTGCCAGCAGCCTGGGGACAGCGGCGAACTATGGCTACACCTTC. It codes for CASSLGTAANYGYTF.

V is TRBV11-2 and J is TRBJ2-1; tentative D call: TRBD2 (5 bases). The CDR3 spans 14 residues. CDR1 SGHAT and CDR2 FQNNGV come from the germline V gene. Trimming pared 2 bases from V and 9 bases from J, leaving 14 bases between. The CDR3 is CASSLSPARAEQFF. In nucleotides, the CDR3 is TGTGCCAGCAGCTTATCTCCAGCGCGGGCTGAGCAGTTCTTC.

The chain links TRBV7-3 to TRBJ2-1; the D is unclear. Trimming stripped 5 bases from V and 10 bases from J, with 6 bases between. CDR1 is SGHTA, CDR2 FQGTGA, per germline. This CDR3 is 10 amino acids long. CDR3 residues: CASSRPEQFF. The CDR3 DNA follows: TGTGCCAGCAGCCGTCCGGAGCAGTTCTTC. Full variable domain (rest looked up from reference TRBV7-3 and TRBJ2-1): GAGVSQTPSNKVTEKGKYVELRCDPISGHTALYWYRQSLGQGPEFLIYFQGTGAADDSGLPNDRFFAVRPEGSVSTLKIQRTERGDSAVYLCASSRPEQFFGPGTRLTVL.

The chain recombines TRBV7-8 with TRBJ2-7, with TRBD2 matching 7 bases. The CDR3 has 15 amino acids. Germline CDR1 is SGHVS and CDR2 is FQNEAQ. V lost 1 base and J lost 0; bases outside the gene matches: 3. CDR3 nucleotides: TGTGCCAGCAGCTTAGTTGGGGGGGGCTCCTACGAGCAGTACTTC. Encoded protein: CASSLVGGGSYEQYF.

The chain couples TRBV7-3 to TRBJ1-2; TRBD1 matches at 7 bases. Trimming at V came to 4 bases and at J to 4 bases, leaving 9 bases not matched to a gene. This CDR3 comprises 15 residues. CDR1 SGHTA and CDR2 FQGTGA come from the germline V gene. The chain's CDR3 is CASSSTGTGAYGYTF. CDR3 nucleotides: TGTGCCAGCAGCTCTACGGGTACAGGGGCCTATGGCTACACCTTC.